Presented here are 16 T cell receptor beta chains from one specimen sequenced in a study of T cell responses to AZD1222 COVID-19 vaccine. Assay: immunoSEQ multiplex PCR; the TCRdb copy retains only in-frame clones and omits some. The table has more than 85,000 clones, about 87% seen once; the top ten hold about 15%. Sequences were derived from peripheral blood, sampled 28 days after the second AZD1222 dose. The receptors here all came from an adult who received the AZD1222 COVID-19 vaccine.

This chain uses TRBV27 with TRBJ1-2; weak D call: TRBD1 (5 bases). Trimming took 6 bases from V and 6 from J, leaving 17 bases between them. The CDR3 has 14 amino acids. Germline lookup yields CDR1 MNHEY and CDR2 SMNVEV (reference sequence). In nucleotides, the CDR3 is TGTGCCAGCAGCCGGGGGAGGGGAGAGGATGGCTACACCTTC. This sequence encodes CASSRGRGEDGYTF.

This clone was observed a handful of times. This chain uses TRBV27 with TRBJ2-1; 7 bases line up with TRBD2. Trimming cost V 5 bases and J 5 bases; bases outside gene matches: 6. Germline V gene sequence: CDR1 MNHEY, CDR2 SMNVEV (reference sequence). The CDR3 consists of 14 residues. This chain's CDR3 is CASSHGTTHNEQFF. In DNA, the CDR3 is TGTGCCAGCAGTCACGGGACTACTCACAATGAGCAGTTCTTC.

The chain joins TRBV2 to TRBJ2-5, with TRBD2 matching 7 bases. From germline, CDR1 is SNHLY and CDR2 FYNNEI. V was pared by 8 bases and J by 4 bases, with 10 bases of the junction left unmatched. CDR3 length: 14 residues. CDR3 protein: CASHKERERETQYF. The CDR3 nucleotides read TGTGCCAGCCACAAGGAGCGGGAAAGAGAGACCCAGTACTTC.

The chain employs TRBV15 and TRBJ1-3; TRBD1 matches at 10 bases. V lost 6 bases to trimming and J lost 7 bases; unmatched junction nucleotides: 3. This CDR3 comprises 13 residues. CDR1 LNHNV and CDR2 YYDKDF come from the germline V gene (reference sequence). The chain's CDR3 is CATRDRGGNTIYF. CDR3 nucleotide sequence: TGTGCCACCAGGGACAGGGGGGGTAACACCATATATTTT. The full variable domain, with the rest looked up from reference TRBV15 and TRBJ1-3, is DAMVIQNPRYQVTQFGKPVTLSCSQTLNHNVMYWYQQKSSQAPKLLFHYYDKDFNNEADTPDNFQSRRPNTSFCFLDIRSPGLGDTAMYLCATRDRGGNTIYFGEGSWLTVV.

The chain recombines TRBV5-1 with TRBJ2-3, with 9 bases that match TRBD2. From germline, CDR1 is SGHRS and CDR2 YFSETQ. This CDR3 comprises 15 residues. Germline trimming cut 3 bases from V and 2 bases from J; bases unmatched to any gene: 4. The CDR3 DNA sequence: TGCGCCAGCAGCTGGACTAGCGTATCCACAGATACGCAGTATTTT. Translating gives CASSWTSVSTDTQYF.

The V gene is TRBV4-2, the J gene TRBJ2-5; 12 bases are shared with TRBD2. The CDR3 has 16 amino acids. Looked up from germline, CDR1 is LGHNA and CDR2 is YNFKEQ. Germline trimming cut 0 bases from V and 4 bases from J; bases unmatched to any gene: 3. CDR3 nucleotides: TGTGCCAGCAGCCAAGACCTAGCGGGGGGGAGAGAGACCCAGTACTTC. Its protein product is CASSQDLAGGRETQYF.

V usage is TRBV11-3 and J usage is TRBJ2-7; maybe TRBD2 (5 bases). Trimming stripped 1 base from V and 3 bases from J, with 13 bases between. Germline CDR1 is SGHNT and CDR2 is YENEEA. The CDR3 is 15 residues long. CDR3 nucleotide sequence: TGTGCCAGCAGCTTAGCCCCGGGAAACTTCTACGAGCAGTACTTC. Protein product: CASSLAPGNFYEQYF. Full variable domain (outside the CDR3, taken from reference TRBV11-3 and TRBJ2-7): EAGVVQSPRYKIIEKKQPVAFWCNPISGHNTLYWYLQNLGQGPELLIRYENEEAVDDSQLPKDRFSAERLKGVDSTLKIQPAELGDSAVYLCASSLAPGNFYEQYFGPGTRLTVT.

The J gene is TRBJ1-2, the V gene TRBV13, with unresolved D. The CDR3 has 13 amino acids. Germline CDR1 is PRHDT and CDR2 is FYEKMQ (reference sequence). V shed 6 bases and J shed 4 bases, with 12 bases lying between them. This CDR3 is CASSYQEGYGYTF. The CDR3 nucleotides read TGTGCCAGCAGTTACCAAGAGGGCTATGGCTACACCTTC.

This chain links TRBV6-5 with TRBJ1-4, with D unclear. The CDR3 spans 14 residues. Germline values: CDR1 MNHEY, CDR2 SVGAGI. Trimming pared 8 bases from V and 5 bases from J, leaving 15 bases between. As DNA, the CDR3 is TGTGCCAGCGGGAAAGGGAGCGAAAATGAAAAACTGTTTTTT. The encoded protein is CASGKGSENEKLFF.

The V call is TRBV7-6, the J call TRBJ2-7, with 7 positions matching TRBD1. Trimming removed 5 bases from V and 0 bases from J; junction bases left unmatched: 22. The CDR3 has 20 residues. Germline values: CDR1 SGHVS, CDR2 FNYEAQ. The CDR3 DNA is TGTGCCAGCAGCCTCGGGTCGGGTTGGGACAGACCCAAAAGCTCCTACGAGCAGTACTTC. As protein: CASSLGSGWDRPKSSYEQYF.

The V call is TRBV3-1 (or the pseudogene TRBV3-2), the J call TRBJ1-1; 8 nucleotides match TRBD1. The germline V gene has CDR1 LGHDT and CDR2 YNNKEL (reference sequence). This CDR3 spans 13 amino acids. V shed 5 bases, J shed 10 bases, and the junction held 9 bases outside the gene matches. The CDR3 is CASSTRQGLTAFF. The CDR3 DNA reads as TGTGCCAGCAGCACCAGACAGGGGTTGACAGCTTTCTTT.

This chain links TRBV14 with TRBJ2-7; TRBD2 aligns across 9 bases. This CDR3 comprises 14 residues. Germline V gene data show CDR1 as SGHDN and CDR2 as FVKESK. V gave up 1 base and J gave up 9 bases; unmatched junction bases: 7. The DNA of the CDR3 is TGTGCCAGCAGCCAAGTCGGTAGCGGGAGTCGGCAGTACTTC. Residues: CASSQVGSGSRQYF.

V and J are TRBV5-4 and TRBJ2-1, with 9 bases fitting TRBD2. The CDR3 runs 15 residues. The V segment lost 3 bases and the J segment 3 bases; nucleotides outside the gene matches: 4. Germline CDR1 is SGHNT and CDR2 is YYREEE (reference sequence). The CDR3: CASSSQLAGYNEQFF. In DNA, the CDR3 is TGTGCCAGCAGCTCTCAACTAGCGGGCTACAATGAGCAGTTCTTC. The full variable domain, in which reference TRBV5-4 and TRBJ2-1 provide the parts outside the CDR3, is ETGVTQSPTHLIKTRGQQVTLRCSSQSGHNTVSWYQQALGQGPQFIFQYYREEENGRGNFPPRFSGLQFPNYSSELNVNALELDDSALYLCASSSQLAGYNEQFFGPGTRLTVL.

The J gene is TRBJ2-1, the V gene TRBV6-1; 8 bases are a match to TRBD2. Unmatched junction bases numbered 0, after V lost 2 bases and J lost 0 bases. The CDR3 is 15 amino acids. CDR1 and CDR2 (germline): MNHNS, SASEGT. CDR3 sequence reads: CASSELAGSYNEQFF. CDR3 nucleotide sequence: TGTGCCAGCAGTGAACTAGCGGGCTCCTACAATGAGCAGTTCTTC.

This chain links TRBV10-3 with TRBJ1-1; TRBD1 aligns across 8 bases. The CDR3 consists of 13 residues. V was pared by 6 bases and J by 7 bases, with 7 bases of the junction left unmatched. Per the germline V gene, CDR1 is ENHRY and CDR2 is SYGVKD. The CDR3 sequence is CAIRTQGESEAFF. As DNA, the CDR3 is TGTGCCATCAGAACACAGGGGGAAAGTGAAGCTTTCTTT.

The genes are TRBV29-1 and TRBJ2-2, with 7 bases fitting TRBD1. This CDR3 has 15 residues. Germline CDR1 and CDR2: SQVTM and ANQGSEA. The J segment lost 3 bases and the V segment lost 5 bases, leaving 9 bases of the junction unmatched. CDR3 in amino acids: CSVPTTGTYTGELFF. CDR3 coding DNA: TGCAGCGTTCCCACGACAGGGACCTACACCGGGGAGCTGTTTTTT.